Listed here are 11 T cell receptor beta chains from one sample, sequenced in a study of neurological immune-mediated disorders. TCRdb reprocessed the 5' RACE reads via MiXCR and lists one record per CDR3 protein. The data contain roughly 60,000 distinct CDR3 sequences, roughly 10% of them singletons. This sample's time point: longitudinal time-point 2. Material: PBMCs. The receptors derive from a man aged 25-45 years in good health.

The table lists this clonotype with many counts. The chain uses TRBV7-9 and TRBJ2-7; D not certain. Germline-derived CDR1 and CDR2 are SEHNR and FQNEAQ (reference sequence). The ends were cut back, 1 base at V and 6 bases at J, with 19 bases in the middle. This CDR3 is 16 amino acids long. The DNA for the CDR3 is TGTGCCAGCAGCTTAGAACCGGTAGGGCGGTTTCGCGAGCAGTACTTC. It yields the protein CASSLEPVGRFREQYF.

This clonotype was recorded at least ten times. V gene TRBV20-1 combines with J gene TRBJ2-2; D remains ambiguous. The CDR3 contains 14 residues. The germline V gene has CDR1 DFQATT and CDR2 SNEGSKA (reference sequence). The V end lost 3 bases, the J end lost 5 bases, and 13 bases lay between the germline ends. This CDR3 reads CSASPSPHTGELFF. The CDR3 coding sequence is TGCAGTGCTAGTCCCTCCCCGCATACCGGGGAGCTGTTTTTT.

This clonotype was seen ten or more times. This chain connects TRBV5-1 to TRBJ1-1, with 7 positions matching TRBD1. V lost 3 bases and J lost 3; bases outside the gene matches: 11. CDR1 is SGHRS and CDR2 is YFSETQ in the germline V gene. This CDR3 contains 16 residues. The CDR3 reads CASSSRTGVSYTEAFF. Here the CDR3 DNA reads TGCGCCAGCAGCTCCCGGACAGGAGTAAGTTACACTGAAGCTTTCTTT.

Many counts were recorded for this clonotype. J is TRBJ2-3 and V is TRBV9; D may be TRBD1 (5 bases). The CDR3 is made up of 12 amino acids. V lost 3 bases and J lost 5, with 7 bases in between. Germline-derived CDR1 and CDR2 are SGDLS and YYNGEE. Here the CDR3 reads CASSGGQDTQYF. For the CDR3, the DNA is TGTGCCAGCAGCGGAGGACAAGATACGCAGTATTTT. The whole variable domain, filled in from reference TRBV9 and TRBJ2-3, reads DSGVTQTPKHLITATGQRVTLRCSPRSGDLSVYWYQQSLDQGLQFLIQYYNGEERAKGNILERFSAQQFPDLHSELNLSSLELGDSALYFCASSGGQDTQYFGPGTRLTVL.

This CDR3 is CASSFQQRLQETQYF. The DNA of the CDR3 is TGTGCCAGCAGTTTCCAACAGAGACTCCAGGAGACCCAGTACTTC. The chain combines TRBV7-9 with TRBJ2-5; no definite D call. The V gene's germline CDR1 is SEHNR and CDR2 FQNEAQ (reference sequence). Trimming removed 6 bases at V and 5 bases at J, with 19 bases between. This CDR3 is 15 amino acids long.

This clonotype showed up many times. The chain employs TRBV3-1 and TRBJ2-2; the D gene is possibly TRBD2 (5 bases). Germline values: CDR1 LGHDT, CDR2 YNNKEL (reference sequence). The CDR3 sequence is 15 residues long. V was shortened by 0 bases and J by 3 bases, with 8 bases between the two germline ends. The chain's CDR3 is CASSQEEDYTGELFF. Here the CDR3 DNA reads TGTGCCAGCAGCCAAGAGGAGGATTACACCGGGGAGCTGTTTTTT.

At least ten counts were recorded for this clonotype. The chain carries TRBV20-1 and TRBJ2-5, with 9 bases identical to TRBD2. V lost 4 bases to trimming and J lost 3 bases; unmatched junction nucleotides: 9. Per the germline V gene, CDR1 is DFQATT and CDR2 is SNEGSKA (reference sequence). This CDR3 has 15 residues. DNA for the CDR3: TGCAGTGCTAAAAATCCCCGGACTAGCGAAGAGACCCAGTACTTC. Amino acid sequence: CSAKNPRTSEETQYF.

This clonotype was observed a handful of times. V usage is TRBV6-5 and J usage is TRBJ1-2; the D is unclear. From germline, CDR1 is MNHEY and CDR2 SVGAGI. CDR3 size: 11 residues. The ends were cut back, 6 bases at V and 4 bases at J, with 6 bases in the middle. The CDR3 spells CASRDGYGYTF. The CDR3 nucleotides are TGTGCCAGCAGGGACGGCTATGGCTACACCTTC.

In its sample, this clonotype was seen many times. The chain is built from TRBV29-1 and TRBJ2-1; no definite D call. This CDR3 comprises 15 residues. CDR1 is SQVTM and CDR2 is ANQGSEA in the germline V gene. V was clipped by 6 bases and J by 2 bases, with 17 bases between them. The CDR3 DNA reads TGCAGCGTCGTCACACCGGGCCCAGCCTACAATGAGCAGTTCTTC. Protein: CSVVTPGPAYNEQFF.

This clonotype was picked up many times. CDR3 in DNA: TGTGCCAGCAGCTTAAAAGCGGGTCAAGAGACCCAGTACTTC. Translating it yields CASSLKAGQETQYF. The chain joins TRBV7-3 to TRBJ2-5; maybe TRBD2 (6 bases). Germline assignment: CDR1 SGHTA and CDR2 FQGTGA. This CDR3 has 14 amino acids. V lost 1 base, J lost 2 bases, and 8 bases lay in between.

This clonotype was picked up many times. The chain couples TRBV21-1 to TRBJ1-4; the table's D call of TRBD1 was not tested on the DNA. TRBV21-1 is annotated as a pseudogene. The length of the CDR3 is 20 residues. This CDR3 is CASSTVEYRDGEIGNEKLFF. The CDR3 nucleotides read TGTGCCAGCAGCACGGTGGAATACAGGGATGGGGAGATTGGTAATGAAAAACTGTTTTTT.